Below, 15 T cell receptor beta chains from the same sample are listed, as sequenced in a study of cytomegalovirus exposure and HLA in healthy donors. Primers for the PCR totalled 60 Vbeta and 13 Jbeta. Assay used: immunoSEQ multiplex PCR; TCRdb lists only in-frame clones, some missing. The repertoire holds about 160,000 clones, with roughly 82% as singletons. The material sequenced was PBMCs. The receptors derive from a man between 45 and 60 years old in good health and CMV-seropositive.

This chain uses TRBV6-6 with TRBJ1-4, with 7 bases identical to TRBD1. The CDR3 is 16 amino acids. From germline, CDR1 is MNHNY and CDR2 SVGAGI (reference sequence). The V segment lost 5 bases and the J segment 3 bases; nucleotides outside the gene matches: 9. The CDR3 coding sequence is TGTGCCAGCAGTACCCGACAGGGAATGCCTAATGAAAAACTGTTTTTT. It yields the protein CASSTRQGMPNEKLFF.

The rearrangement joins TRBV6-5 to TRBJ1-2; 8 bases are shared with TRBD1. The CDR3 has 15 amino acids. V gave up 4 bases and J gave up 4 bases; unmatched junction bases: 8. Germline-derived CDR1 and CDR2 are MNHEY and SVGAGI. The CDR3 here is CASSSGTGGGYGYTF. The CDR3 DNA follows: TGTGCCAGCAGTTCCGGGACAGGTGGGGGCTATGGCTACACCTTC.

The V and J genes are TRBV19 and TRBJ1-4, with 11 bases fitting TRBD1. Germline CDR1 LNHDA, CDR2 SQIVND (reference sequence). The J segment lost 7 bases and the V segment lost 9 bases, leaving 16 bases of the junction unmatched. The CDR3 length is 17 residues. The CDR3 region has the DNA TGTGCCAGCCGACCGGGACAGGGGGTAATTATTGCTGAAAAACTGTTTTTT. Its protein product is CASRPGQGVIIAEKLFF.

This sequence joins TRBV7-4 and TRBJ2-5; 7 positions match TRBD1. The CDR3 loop spans 14 amino acids. V was clipped by 5 bases and J by 2 bases; unmatched bases: 5. The V gene's germline CDR1 is SGHVT and CDR2 SQSDAQ. The chain's CDR3 is CASSVRQGQETQYF. The CDR3 DNA is TGTGCCAGCAGCGTGCGACAGGGACAAGAGACCCAGTACTTC.

The rearrangement links TRBV14 to TRBJ1-2; 8 bases agree with TRBD1. Germline V gives CDR1 SGHDN, CDR2 FVKESK. The CDR3 loop spans 15 amino acids. The V and J ends lost 2 bases and 7 bases, in that order; junction bases with no gene match: 9. DNA of the CDR3: TGTGCCAGCAGCCAACTGGGTGGACAGGGTATTGGCTACACCTTC. Amino acid sequence: CASSQLGGQGIGYTF.

This clone came up a few times. This rearrangement joins TRBV19 to TRBJ2-1, with 12 bases matching TRBD1. Germline CDR1 and CDR2: LNHDA and SQIVND (reference sequence). Trimming removed 7 bases from V and 6 bases from J; junction bases left unmatched: 7. The CDR3 is 15 residues long. Written as DNA, the CDR3 is TGTGCCAGTAACACGGGACAGGGGGCTTTCAATGAGCAGTTCTTC. Its translation is CASNTGQGAFNEQFF.

The rearrangement joins TRBV2 to TRBJ2-2; 7 bases map to TRBD1. The CDR3 contains 14 residues. Germline CDR1 SNHLY, CDR2 FYNNEI. After removal of 4 bases from V and 5 bases from J, the junction contained 4 bases not matched to a gene. The CDR3 loop is CASSASRGTGELFF. Here the CDR3 DNA reads TGTGCCAGCAGTGCCTCCAGGGGGACCGGGGAGCTGTTTTTT. The full variable domain, rest sourced from reference TRBV2 and TRBJ2-2, is EPEVTQTPSHQVTQMGQEVILRCVPISNHLYFYWYRQILGQKVEFLVSFYNNEISEKSEIFDDQFSVERPDGSNFTLKIRSTKLEDSAMYFCASSASRGTGELFFGEGSRLTVL.

This clone has only one observation. The chain is built from TRBV10-2 and TRBJ1-3, with D uncertain. Per germline, CDR1 WSHSY and CDR2 SAAADI. Trimming cost V 1 base and J 4 bases, with 14 bases left between them. The CDR3 runs to 16 residues. The CDR3 DNA is TGCGCCAGCAGTGAGTTGAGGTCGGCCCGGGGAAACACCATATATTTT. Amino acid sequence: CASSELRSARGNTIYF.

This clone was recorded once. The chain links TRBV6-4 to TRBJ2-1; 8 bases map to TRBD2. J lost 5 bases, V lost 2 bases, and 5 bases had no gene match. Germline assignment: CDR1 MRHNA and CDR2 SNTAGT. The CDR3 loop spans 15 amino acids. CDR3 residues: CASSDPGGVNNEQFF. CDR3 sequence (DNA): TGTGCCAGCAGTGACCCCGGGGGGGTGAACAATGAGCAGTTCTTC.

The rearrangement links TRBV30 to TRBJ2-1; D is undetermined. V dropped 2 bases and J dropped 9 bases, with 8 bases sitting between them. Germline-derived CDR1 and CDR2 are GTSNPN and SVGIG (reference sequence). The CDR3 is 11 residues long. The chain's CDR3 is CAWSFAAEQFF. CDR3 DNA sequence: TGTGCCTGGAGTTTTGCGGCTGAGCAGTTCTTC.

This chain uses TRBV7-3 with TRBJ2-5, with D tentatively TRBD2 (5 bases). Deletions cut 2 bases from V and 2 bases from J, with 9 bases between. Germline V gene data show CDR1 as SGHTA and CDR2 as FQGTGA. The length of the CDR3 is 14 residues. The CDR3: CASSLGGGQETQYF. CDR3 nucleotides: TGTGCCAGCAGCTTAGGAGGCGGACAAGAGACCCAGTACTTC.

The sample holds a few counts of this clone. The V gene is TRBV6-6, the J gene TRBJ1-1; the D gene is possibly TRBD1 (6 bases). V lost 4 bases, J lost 1 base, and 7 bases lay in between. The CDR3 consists of 13 residues. The germline V gene has CDR1 MNHNY and CDR2 SVGAGI (reference sequence). CDR3 amino acids: CASSLGANTEAFF. DNA of the CDR3: TGTGCCAGCAGTTTGGGGGCGAACACTGAAGCTTTCTTT.

This chain joins TRBV10-1 and TRBJ2-1, with 11 bases fitting TRBD2. The CDR3 has 14 residues. Germline CDR1 and CDR2: WNHNN and SYGVQD (reference sequence). V lost 6 bases, J lost 6 bases, and 4 bases stayed unmatched. The CDR3: CASRGTSGINEQFF. CDR3 DNA: TGCGCCAGCAGAGGGACTAGCGGAATCAATGAGCAGTTCTTC.

Notes on this clone: Mismatch with germline at one junction end may stem from a read error. The chain combines TRBV16 with TRBJ1-6; D is uncertain. The CDR3 spans 17 residues. The germline CDR1 and CDR2 sequences are KGHSY and FQNENV. CDR3 in amino acids: CASTQKGGSSYNSPLHF. The CDR3 DNA reads as TGTGCCAGCACCCAAAAGGGCGGGAGCTCCTATAATTCACCCCTCCACTTT.

The chain recombines TRBV29-1 with TRBJ1-1, with TRBD1 as a possible D gene (5 bases). Germline V CDR1 and CDR2: SQVTM, ANQGSEA. V was trimmed by 5 bases and J by 8 bases, leaving 12 bases between them. The CDR3 sequence is 11 residues long. CDR3 residues: CSVRHGGEAFF. In nucleotides, the CDR3 is TGCAGCGTTCGGCACGGGGGGGAAGCTTTCTTT.